Listed below are T cell receptor beta chains from one sample, sequenced in a study of regulatory T cells in long-lasting Graves disease. MiXCR, applied by TCRdb to the multiplex PCR reads, yields one record per CDR3 protein. Of roughly 400,000 distinct CDR3 sequences detected, around a fifth appear once; the ten largest clones hold roughly an eighth. Sequences were derived from peripheral blood mononuclear cells (PBMCs), sampled when the disease was refractory, from a patient treated with antithyroid drugs. These receptors all come from a female donor with Graves disease. The CDR3 runs from the conserved cysteine through the conserved F or W. A D gene is named only where the DNA matches it firmly. Clone size is given for some rows only: seen once, a few or many times, or a class if the clone is expanded.

clone size,V gene,D gene,J gene,CDR3 protein,CDR3 DNA
many,TRBV6-2/TRBV6-3,-,TRBJ1-6,CASSYGTRGNDYNSPLHF,TGTGCCAGCAGTTACGGGACCCGTGGAAACGACTATAATTCACCCCTCCACTTT
once,TRBV7-2,TRBD1,TRBJ2-5,CASSFRDREETQYF,TGTGCCAGCAGCTTCCGGGACAGGGAAGAGACCCAGTACTTC
few,TRBV19,-,TRBJ1-1,CASSIARTENTEAFF,TGTGCCAGTAGTATAGCTCGGACAGAGAACACTGAAGCTTTCTTT
-,TRBV29-1,-,TRBJ1-3,CSVRLDLSGNTIYF,TGCAGCGTGCGACTCGACCTTTCGGGAAACACCATATATTTT
few,TRBV11-2,TRBD1,TRBJ2-3,CASSRRDRVSTDTQYF,TGTGCCAGCAGCCGGCGGGACAGGGTATCCACAGATACGCAGTATTTT
many,TRBV28,-,TRBJ1-1,CASSPDIAGVSKFFMGTEAFF,TGTGCCAGCAGTCCGGACATCGCCGGGGTGTCGAAGTTCTTTATGGGCACTGAAGCTTTCTTT
once,TRBV28,-,TRBJ1-2,CASSLSGALGYGYTF,TGTGCCAGCAGTTTATCAGGGGCTTTAGGCTATGGCTACACCTTC
many,TRBV12-3/TRBV12-4,TRBD2,TRBJ2-2,CASNGGDGGRTGELFF,TGTGCCAGCAACGGGGGGGACGGGGGTCGTACCGGGGAGCTGTTTTTT
-,TRBV27,-,TRBJ2-5,CASSRTAVGATQYF,TGTGCCAGCAGCCGTACGGCCGTCGGTGCGACCCAGTACTTC
many,TRBV2,-,TRBJ2-7,CASQAYEQYF,TGTGCCAGCCAAGCGTACGAGCAGTACTTC
many,TRBV6-5,-,TRBJ1-6,CASSYTPKFFRTRNSPLHF,TGTGCCAGCAGTTACACACCCAAATTCTTCAGGACAAGAAATTCACCCCTCCACTTT
-,TRBV7-3,-,TRBJ2-1,CASRQNPSPGNEQFF,TGTGCCAGCAGACAAAACCCGTCACCCGGGAATGAGCAGTTCTTC
-,TRBV28,TRBD1,TRBJ1-4,CASSFSTGTGGCEKLFF,TGTGCCAGCAGTTTTTCAACCGGGACAGGGGGCTGCGAAAAACTGTTTTTT
once,TRBV12-3/TRBV12-4,TRBD2,TRBJ2-7,CASTTASGRGYEQYF,TGTGCCAGCACCACGGCAAGCGGGCGGGGGTACGAGCAGTACTTC
-,TRBV6-2/TRBV6-3,-,TRBJ2-7,CAGSEENQAGLYEQYF,TGTGCCGGCAGTGAAGAGAACCAAGCAGGCCTCTACGAGCAGTACTTC
-,TRBV11-3,TRBD2,TRBJ2-2,CASSPRGDLAGAGELFF,TGTGCCAGCAGCCCTAGGGGGGATCTAGCGGGAGCCGGGGAGCTGTTTTTT
-,TRBV19,-,TRBJ1-2,CASSNPTITGYTF,TGTGCCAGTAGTAACCCGACGATAACGGGCTACACCTTC
many,TRBV18,TRBD2,TRBJ2-2,CASSPVPSGTGELFF,TGTGCCAGCTCACCAGTCCCTAGCGGCACCGGGGAGCTGTTTTTT
few,TRBV28,-,TRBJ2-7,CASRLGGLGAYEQYF,TGTGCCTCACGGTTGGGCGGACTTGGGGCCTACGAGCAGTACTTC
many,TRBV2,TRBD2,TRBJ2-7,CASSATSGSSNEQYF,TGTGCCAGCAGTGCAACTAGCGGGAGTTCCAACGAGCAGTACTTC
-,TRBV12-3/TRBV12-4,-,TRBJ1-3,CASTPSRPGSGNTIYF,TGTGCCAGCACCCCCAGTCGGCCAGGCTCTGGAAACACCATATATTTT
-,TRBV20-1,-,TRBJ2-7,CSASTRSDEQYF,TGCAGTGCTAGCACTAGGAGCGACGAGCAGTACTTC
many,TRBV28,-,TRBJ2-7,CASSLLRYEQYF,TGTGCCAGCAGTCTCCTTAGGTACGAGCAGTACTTC
many,TRBV19,-,TRBJ1-5,CAVGGRNSNQPQHF,TGTGCCGTTGGAGGTAGAAATAGCAATCAGCCCCAGCATTTT
-,TRBV11-3,-,TRBJ2-2,CASSLATDTGELFF,TGTGCCAGCAGCTTAGCGACGGACACCGGGGAGCTGTTTTTT
many,TRBV11-2,-,TRBJ2-5,CASSLDRQETQYF,TGTGCCAGCAGCTTAGACCGGCAAGAGACCCAGTACTTC
many,TRBV2,-,TRBJ2-6,CASSVRGAGANVLTF,TGTGCCAGCAGTGTCCGCGGCGCCGGGGCCAACGTCCTGACTTTC
-,TRBV28,TRBD1,TRBJ2-1,CASSAGGISSYNEQFF,TGTGCCAGCAGTGCAGGGGGCATAAGCTCCTACAATGAGCAGTTCTTC
-,TRBV18,-,TRBJ2-7,CASSREPTGNEQYF,TGTGCCAGCTCACGCGAACCCACAGGGAATGAGCAGTACTTC
many,TRBV28,TRBD1,TRBJ2-7,CASSKLGTDSYEQYF,TGTGCCAGCAGTAAACTCGGGACAGACTCCTACGAGCAGTACTTC
-,TRBV6-1,TRBD2,TRBJ2-1,CASSPGLLAGGNNEQFF,TGTGCCAGCAGTCCCGGCCTCCTAGCGGGGGGTAACAATGAGCAGTTCTTC
many,TRBV2,-,TRBJ2-5,CASRRQGSQETQYF,TGTGCCAGCAGAAGGCAGGGGTCTCAAGAGACCCAGTACTTC
many,TRBV6-1,-,TRBJ2-2,CASSEVGAGHGELFF,TGTGCCAGCAGTGAGGTGGGAGCTGGTCACGGGGAGCTGTTTTTT
many,TRBV6-1,-,TRBJ2-2,CASSEGGAVNTGELFF,TGTGCCAGCAGTGAAGGAGGGGCAGTGAACACCGGGGAGCTGTTTTTT
many,TRBV2,-,TRBJ2-5,CASRARGGETQYF,TGTGCCAGCAGAGCCAGGGGCGGGGAGACCCAGTACTTC
many,TRBV11-2,-,TRBJ1-5,CASSFRSVQPQHF,TGTGCCAGCAGCTTTCGCTCTGTTCAGCCCCAGCATTTT
-,TRBV5-1,-,TRBJ1-2,CASSLAKGNYGYTF,TGCGCCAGCAGCTTGGCCAAGGGGAACTATGGCTACACCTTC
many,TRBV28,-,TRBJ1-1,CASNGQTNTEAFF,TGTGCCAGCAACGGACAGACCAACACTGAAGCTTTCTTT
-,TRBV5-4,TRBD2,TRBJ2-7,CASSFSLAGDDEQYF,TGTGCCAGCAGCTTTTCACTAGCGGGGGACGACGAGCAGTACTTC
few,TRBV5-6,TRBD2,TRBJ2-1,CASSQGTSGFGDEQFF,TGTGCCAGCAGCCAAGGGACTAGCGGGTTTGGGGATGAGCAGTTCTTC
-,TRBV10-3,-,TRBJ1-1,CAIRPTANTEAFF,TGTGCCATCAGACCGACAGCGAACACTGAAGCTTTCTTT
-,TRBV3-1,-,TRBJ1-2,CASSQEVRTPHGYTF,TGTGCCAGCAGCCAAGAAGTGAGGACACCCCATGGCTACACCTTC
many,TRBV6-5,TRBD1,TRBJ2-5,CASSYSGQGAYQETQYF,TGTGCCAGCAGTTACTCGGGACAGGGAGCGTACCAAGAGACCCAGTACTTC
many,TRBV30,-,TRBJ1-1,CACSTNTEAFF,TGTGCCTGTAGTACGAACACTGAAGCTTTCTTT
-,TRBV27,-,TRBJ1-2,CASSLSPPGALNYGYTF,TGTGCCAGCAGTTTATCGCCCCCAGGGGCGCTTAACTATGGCTACACCTTC
few,TRBV5-6,TRBD2,TRBJ2-7,CASSRKRENRYEQYF,TGTGCCAGCAGCCGGAAGCGGGAGAATAGGTACGAGCAGTACTTC
-,TRBV6-1,-,TRBJ1-2,CASRPSGGGGNYGYTF,TGTGCCAGCAGACCCTCCGGAGGGGGGGGAAACTATGGCTACACCTTC
many,TRBV10-2,-,TRBJ1-1,CASRTAMNTEAFF,TGCGCCAGCAGGACGGCCATGAACACTGAAGCTTTCTTT
-,TRBV4-1,TRBD1,TRBJ1-1,CASSLAGQGLDTEAFF,TGCGCCAGCAGCCTAGCGGGACAGGGACTCGACACTGAAGCTTTCTTT
-,TRBV28,-,TRBJ1-1,CATEGHLNTEAFF,TGTGCCACCGAGGGACACCTGAACACTGAAGCTTTCTTT
-,TRBV28,-,TRBJ2-1,CATETGGQAYNEQFF,TGTGCCACCGAAACCGGGGGCCAGGCCTACAATGAGCAGTTCTTC
-,TRBV10-3,-,TRBJ2-6,CAISKTSGANVLTF,TGTGCCATCAGTAAGACCTCTGGGGCCAACGTCCTGACTTTC
-,TRBV5-1,TRBD1,TRBJ1-2,CASSQNPGTEYGYTF,TGCGCCAGCAGCCAGAACCCCGGGACAGAATATGGCTACACCTTC
-,TRBV20-1,-,TRBJ2-5,CSARDRVRGEETQYF,TGCAGTGCTAGAGATCGGGTTCGGGGAGAAGAGACCCAGTACTTC
many,TRBV28,TRBD1,TRBJ2-5,CASSWGQKETQYF,TGTGCCAGCAGTTGGGGACAGAAAGAGACCCAGTACTTC
-,TRBV7-3,TRBD1,TRBJ2-7,CASSNPGQGYYEQYF,TGTGCCAGCAGCAACCCGGGACAGGGTTACTACGAGCAGTACTTC
few,TRBV9,-,TRBJ2-2,CASKPTHEGGELFF,TGTGCCAGCAAACCGACCCACGAGGGCGGGGAGCTGTTTTTT
-,TRBV7-8,-,TRBJ2-4,CASSFRGTKNIQYF,TGTGCCAGCAGCTTTAGGGGGACCAAAAACATTCAGTACTTC
many,TRBV27,TRBD1,TRBJ1-1,CASSLTGGITEAFF,TGTGCCAGCAGTTTAACAGGGGGCATCACTGAAGCTTTCTTT
-,TRBV11-2,-,TRBJ2-1,CASSQGSSNEQFF,TGTGCCAGCAGCCAAGGGTCGTCGAATGAGCAGTTCTTC